Here is one TCR beta chain with its context. Its antigen is still unknown. Time point defined: cycle 4 day 1 (C4D1), after 5 to 7 weeks of nivolumab. No patient escaped relapse after autologous stem cell transplantation, and brentuximab vedotin exposure varied. This entry belongs to a study of PD-1 blockade in classical Hodgkin lymphoma. Sequenced by immunoSEQ multiplex PCR; TCRdb stores in-frame clones only, minus some. Here the sample spans about 32,000 clones, 81% being singletons. Study findings and constraints: The authors excluded patients who started nivolumab under 1 year after ASCT.

Germline CDR1 is LGHNA and CDR2 is YSLEER. This CDR3 region has 17 residues. V lost 3 bases and J lost 7; bases outside the gene matches: 14. Sample: peripheral blood mononuclear cells (PBMCs), taken before the fourth cycle of nivolumab. V and J are TRBV4-3 and TRBJ1-2; 10 bases map to TRBD1. The TCR sequence derives from a human donor with classical Hodgkin lymphoma. CDR3: CASSHYILDRGRSGYTF. CDR3 nucleotide sequence: TGCGCCAGCAGCCACTATATATTAGACAGGGGGCGGTCTGGCTACACCTTC.